Listed here is a single TCR beta chain. TCRdb's copy holds only in-frame clones and misses some; the assay was immunoSEQ multiplex PCR. The sample holds some 200,000 clones, around 84% seen once. This CDR3 spans 16 amino acids. V was pared by 4 bases and J by 0 bases, with 5 bases of the junction left unmatched. Germline lookup yields CDR1 MGHDK and CDR2 SYGVNS. The sample originates from a study of blood T cell repertoires in COVID-19. This clonotype originated in a man older than 75 with acute or convalescent COVID-19. The sample consisted of peripheral blood. J is TRBJ2-1 and V is TRBV25-1; 8 positions match TRBD2. CDR3 nucleotide sequence: TGTGCCAGCAGTGGCTGGACTAGCAACTCCTACAATGAGCAGTTCTTC. It encodes CASSGWTSNSYNEQFF.